A selection of T cell receptor beta chains follows, all from one sample in a study of blood T cell repertoires in COVID-19. Sequenced by immunoSEQ multiplex PCR; TCRdb stores in-frame clones only, minus some. The sample yields roughly 100,000 clones, over 60% seen once. The source material was peripheral blood. The receptors come from a man at least 80 years old with COVID-19, enrolled during active disease. The CDR3 runs from the conserved cysteine through the conserved F or W. Each record gives: clone size, V gene, J gene, D gene, CDR3 protein, CDR3 DNA. A D gene is named only where the DNA matches it firmly. The listing skips clone size in some rows; elsewhere it reads once, few, many or a size class.

.,TRBV3-1/TRBV3-2,TRBJ1-1,.,CASSQGRVNTEAFF,TGTGCCAGCAGCCAGGGCAGGGTGAACACTGAAGCTTTCTTT
few,TRBV25-1,TRBJ1-4,.,CASSESQGISEKLFF,TGTGCCAGCAGTGAATCCCAGGGAATTAGTGAAAAACTGTTTTTT
.,TRBV7-8,TRBJ2-5,.,CASSLESGRKTQYF,TGTGCCAGCAGCTTAGAATCAGGGCGGAAGACCCAGTACTTC
.,TRBV19,TRBJ2-2,.,CASSMRDTGELFF,TGTGCCAGTAGTATGAGGGACACCGGGGAGCTGTTTTTT
.,TRBV6-1,TRBJ2-7,TRBD2,CASSELAGTYEQYF,TGTGCCAGCAGTGAACTAGCGGGAACCTACGAGCAGTACTTC
.,TRBV5-1,TRBJ2-1,TRBD2,CASSLATSEGGNEQFF,TGCGCCAGCAGCTTGGCTACTAGCGAAGGTGGAAATGAGCAGTTCTTC
.,TRBV6-5,TRBJ1-1,.,CASSYGQMNTEAFF,TGTGCCAGCAGTTACGGACAGATGAACACTGAAGCTTTCTTT
.,TRBV4-2,TRBJ2-5,TRBD2,CASSPSTGGETQYF,TGTGCCAGCAGCCCATCTACGGGGGGAGAGACCCAGTACTTC
.,TRBV9,TRBJ2-3,.,CASSALSGLAVGDTQYF,TGTGCCAGCAGCGCGCTTTCGGGACTGGCAGTGGGAGATACGCAGTATTTT
.,TRBV13,TRBJ2-7,.,CASSQSGTPYEQYF,TGTGCCAGCAGCCAATCCGGGACACCTTACGAGCAGTACTTC
.,TRBV25-1,TRBJ1-1,.,CASSDQGRTEAFF,TGTGCCAGCAGTGATCAGGGAAGGACTGAAGCTTTCTTT
.,TRBV11-2,TRBJ2-5,TRBD2,CASSLVGTRETQYF,TGTGCCAGCAGCTTAGTAGGGACTAGGGAGACCCAGTACTTC
.,TRBV2,TRBJ2-5,TRBD2,CASSESSGTGETQYF,TGTGCCAGCAGTGAATCTAGCGGGACGGGGGAGACCCAGTACTTC
.,TRBV9,TRBJ2-7,.,CASNRDIGYEQYF,TGTGCCAGCAACAGGGATATAGGGTACGAGCAGTACTTC
.,TRBV19,TRBJ1-6,.,CASSADVVRSPLHF,TGTGCCAGTAGTGCGGATGTTGTGAGGTCACCCCTCCACTTT
once,TRBV7-8,TRBJ1-1,TRBD1,CASSLARQGRNTEAFF,TGTGCCAGCAGCTTAGCGAGACAGGGTAGGAACACTGAAGCTTTCTTT
.,TRBV6-5,TRBJ2-7,.,CASSYSDNYEQYF,TGTGCCAGCAGTTACTCGGACAACTACGAGCAGTACTTC
.,TRBV11-3,TRBJ1-6,.,CASTVHAGNSPLHF,TGTGCCAGCACCGTTCACGCGGGGAATTCACCCCTCCACTTT
.,TRBV27,TRBJ1-5,.,CASSSGGQPQHF,TGTGCCAGCAGTTCGGGAGGCCAGCCCCAGCATTTT
once,TRBV19,TRBJ2-1,TRBD1,CASKVGQGYSNEQFF,TGTGCCAGTAAAGTTGGACAGGGGTATAGCAATGAGCAGTTCTTC
.,TRBV5-1,TRBJ2-5,TRBD2,CASSQTSGETQYF,TGCGCCAGCAGCCAGACTAGCGGTGAGACCCAGTACTTC
.,TRBV2,TRBJ2-1,.,CASTPYYEQFF,TGTGCCAGCACCCCTTACTACGAGCAGTTCTTC
.,TRBV7-2,TRBJ2-1,TRBD2,CASSLEMLAGGGEQFF,TGTGCCAGCAGCTTAGAAATGCTAGCGGGAGGGGGTGAGCAGTTCTTC
.,TRBV10-3,TRBJ2-2,TRBD2,CAINSGRTGELFF,TGTGCCATCAACAGCGGGAGAACCGGGGAGCTGTTTTTT
.,TRBV28,TRBJ1-6,.,CASSLGRIGPLHF,TGTGCCAGCAGTTTAGGCAGGATTGGACCCCTCCACTTT
.,TRBV10-2,TRBJ2-1,.,CASSELRLEDAEQFF,TGCGCCAGCAGTGAGTTGCGGCTAGAGGATGCTGAGCAGTTCTTC
few,TRBV6-5,TRBJ1-6,.,CASSYSGQGGSPLHF,TGTGCCAGCAGTTACTCAGGGCAGGGAGGTTCACCCCTCCACTTT
few,TRBV28,TRBJ2-7,.,CASETTTYEQYF,TGTGCCAGCGAAACAACCACCTACGAGCAGTACTTC
.,TRBV5-1,TRBJ2-3,TRBD2,CASSLPGLAATDTQYF,TGCGCCAGCAGCCTACCGGGACTAGCGGCCACAGATACGCAGTATTTT
.,TRBV28,TRBJ1-5,TRBD1,CASRGQGGIGGNQPQHF,TGTGCCAGCAGAGGACAGGGCGGGATTGGCGGCAATCAGCCCCAGCATTTT
.,TRBV24-1,TRBJ2-3,.,CATSDLRGAGDTQYF,TGTGCCACCAGTGATTTACGGGGGGCGGGAGATACGCAGTATTTT
.,TRBV30,TRBJ1-2,.,CAWSRTRGSSGYTF,TGTGCCTGGAGCCGAACCAGGGGCAGCTCTGGCTACACCTTC
once,TRBV6-6,TRBJ2-1,TRBD1,CASIMKRDRAYNEQFF,TGTGCCAGCATTATGAAACGGGACAGGGCCTACAATGAGCAGTTCTTC
.,TRBV19,TRBJ1-2,TRBD1,CASSPRTGGDGYTF,TGTGCCAGTAGTCCCCGGACAGGGGGCGATGGCTACACCTTC
.,TRBV28,TRBJ1-2,TRBD1,CASSLGDRDDGYTF,TGTGCCAGCAGTTTGGGGGACAGAGATGATGGCTACACCTTC
.,TRBV10-3,TRBJ2-1,TRBD2,CAISTRLAASYNEQFF,TGTGCCATCAGTACCAGACTAGCGGCCTCCTACAATGAGCAGTTCTTC
few,TRBV21-1,TRBJ2-7,.,CASSKPQTGLVEQYF,TGTGCCAGCAGCAAACCGCAGACAGGGTTGGTCGAGCAGTACTTC
.,TRBV2,TRBJ2-7,TRBD1,CASSGTGVGEQYF,TGTGCCAGCAGCGGGACAGGGGTAGGTGAGCAGTACTTC
.,TRBV28,TRBJ1-2,TRBD1,CASSGQGYYGYTF,TGTGCCAGCAGTGGACAGGGGTACTATGGCTACACCTTC
.,TRBV2,TRBJ2-7,.,CASSVEMSSYEQYF,TGTGCCAGCAGTGTCGAGATGTCCTCCTACGAGCAGTACTTC
.,TRBV7-9,TRBJ2-1,TRBD2,CASSSRLRSRLAGSDEQFF,TGTGCCAGCAGCTCTCGCTTAAGGTCTAGGCTAGCGGGCAGCGATGAGCAGTTCTTC
.,TRBV18,TRBJ1-5,.,CASSRQENQPQHF,TGTGCCAGCTCACGGCAGGAAAATCAGCCCCAGCATTTT
.,TRBV6-5,TRBJ1-3,TRBD1,CASSYGTGAGNTIYF,TGTGCCAGCAGTTACGGGACAGGGGCTGGAAACACCATATATTTT
.,TRBV28,TRBJ1-4,TRBD1,CASSLGTGGEKLFF,TGTGCCAGCAGTTTAGGGACAGGGGGCGAAAAACTGTTTTTT